This T cell receptor beta chain was obtained from a study of OX40 agonist ivuxolimab in advanced cancers. Study as a whole: Ivuxolimab was administered intravenously to patients at 0.01 to 10 mg/kg every 2 weeks. Treatment received earlier with anti-PD-1, anti-PD-L1 or anti-CTLA-4 agents was allowed, and less than 45% had some.

Study results and limitations: The CD4+ and CD8+ T cells in the blood had expanded clonally by week 6 at 0.1 to 3.0 mg/kg. Researchers did not establish what antigens the expanded peripheral T cells target.

Of note for this clone: What it binds is not known.

The ends were cut back, 0 bases at V and 2 bases at J, with 11 bases in the middle. The germline V gene has CDR1 SNHLY and CDR2 FYNNEI. CDR3 length: 17 residues. Sequenced by immunoSEQ multiplex PCR; TCRdb stores in-frame clones only, minus some. There are more than 65,000 clones in the sample; about 92% occur only once, and over 6.5% lies in the top ten. V is TRBV2 and J is TRBJ1-6, with D unresolved. This material consisted of CD4+ or CD8+ T cells sorted from blood, taken in a trial of the OX40 agonist ivuxolimab. The receptor's source is an adult with an advanced solid tumor such as melanoma, head and neck, liver or kidney cancer. CDR3 DNA sequence: TGTGCCAGCAGTGAAGCGGCCAGGCAAACCTATAATTCACCCCTCCACTTT. Translating it yields CASSEAARQTYNSPLHF. Filled out from reference TRBV2 and TRBJ1-6, the complete variable domain reads EPEVTQTPSHQVTQMGQEVILRCVPISNHLYFYWYRQILGQKVEFLVSFYNNEISEKSEIFDDQFSVERPDGSNFTLKIRSTKLEDSAMYFCASSEAARQTYNSPLHFGNGTRLTVT.